One sample yielded the 18 T cell receptor beta chains listed below, sequenced in a study of chemoradiotherapy in HPV16-positive cancers. Only in-frame clones appear in the TCRdb table, and some are missing; sequencing was by immunoSEQ multiplex PCR. Here the sample spans 7,000 to 8,500 clones, about 88% being singletons. Sample: tumor tissue, taken from a patient who underwent chemoradiotherapy. The receptors were gathered from a human donor with HPV-associated anogenital cancer.

The chain links TRBV4-1 to TRBJ2-5, with 15 nucleotides matching TRBD2. The CDR3 sequence is 16 residues long. Germline V gene data show CDR1 as MGHRA and CDR2 as YSYEKL. Trimming took 3 bases from V and 9 from J; bases not matched to a gene: 8. The DNA of the CDR3 is TGCGCCAGCAGCCAGGGACTAGCGGGGGGACTATGGGCCCAGTACTTC. It encodes CASSQGLAGGLWAQYF.

The V and J genes are TRBV30 and TRBJ1-5; weak D call: TRBD1 (5 bases). The CDR3 spans 14 residues. Germline V gene lookup returns CDR1 GTSNPN and CDR2 SVGIG (reference sequence). The ends were cut back, 4 bases at V and 4 bases at J, with 14 bases in the middle. The CDR3 spells CAWTRPGGNQPQHF. CDR3 bases: TGTGCCTGGACCCGGCCTGGGGGTAATCAGCCCCAGCATTTT.

The rearrangement joins TRBV9 to TRBJ2-5; D may match TRBD1 or TRBD2 (6 bases each). Germline loops: CDR1 SGDLS, CDR2 YYNGEE. The V and J ends lost 0 bases and 5 bases respectively, with 14 bases between them. The CDR3 length is 15 residues. The CDR3 reads CASSVAGGLEETQYF. The CDR3 coding sequence is TGTGCCAGCAGCGTAGCCGGGGGCCTCGAGGAGACCCAGTACTTC. The variable domain in full, completed from reference TRBV9 and TRBJ2-5, reads DSGVTQTPKHLITATGQRVTLRCSPRSGDLSVYWYQQSLDQGLQFLIQYYNGEERAKGNILERFSAQQFPDLHSELNLSSLELGDSALYFCASSVAGGLEETQYFGPGTRLLVL.

The gene calls are TRBV10-3 and TRBJ2-5; D remains unclear. Germline V lookup: CDR1 ENHRY, CDR2 SYGVKD. The CDR3 covers 15 residues. V dropped 0 bases and J dropped 4 bases, with 12 bases sitting between them. The CDR3 bases are TGTGCCATCAGTGAGTCGAACGAAGGTTCAGAGACCCAGTACTTC. Translated: CAISESNEGSETQYF.

This clone is a singleton in its sample. The rearrangement uses TRBV27 and TRBJ1-1; maybe TRBD1 (6 bases). CDR1 and CDR2 (germline): MNHEY, SMNVEV (reference sequence). The CDR3 loop spans 14 amino acids. The ends were cut back, 6 bases at V and 1 base at J, with 12 bases in the middle. CDR3 in amino acids: CASREGGTNTEAFF. In nucleotides, the CDR3 is TGTGCCAGCAGGGAAGGGGGGACGAACACTGAAGCTTTCTTT.

The chain employs TRBV10-3 and TRBJ2-6; D gene ambiguous. The CDR3 consists of 14 residues. CDR1 is ENHRY and CDR2 is SYGVKD in the germline V gene. V was cut by 4 bases and J by 2 bases, with 6 bases left in between. The CDR3 spells CAISGWTGANVLTF. The CDR3 DNA sequence: TGTGCCATCAGTGGTTGGACTGGGGCCAACGTCCTGACTTTC.

This clone was seen only once. The gene calls are TRBV28 and TRBJ1-2; 7 bases are shared with TRBD1. Trimming removed 6 bases from V and 5 bases from J; junction bases left unmatched: 12. Germline lookup yields CDR1 MDHEN and CDR2 SYDVKM. The CDR3 is 15 residues long. CDR3 DNA sequence: TGTGCCAGCAGACAAATGCCTTCGACAGGGTATGGCTACACCTTC. It is translated as CASRQMPSTGYGYTF.

This sequence joins TRBV2 and TRBJ2-5; 8 positions agree with TRBD1. V was pared by 4 bases and J by 4 bases, with 5 bases of the junction left unmatched. This CDR3 region has 14 residues. The germline V gene has CDR1 SNHLY and CDR2 FYNNEI. In DNA form, the CDR3 reads TGTGCCAGCAGTGGGGGACAGGTAGTAGAGACCCAGTACTTC. This codes for CASSGGQVVETQYF.

The chain couples TRBV6-1 to TRBJ1-2; possible D gene TRBD1, 6 bases. This CDR3 spans 13 amino acids. CDR1 and CDR2 from the germline V gene are MNHNS and SASEGT. V shed 10 bases and J shed 4 bases, with 16 bases lying between them. CDR3 residues: CAIFSDRFYGYTF. As DNA, the CDR3 is TGTGCCATCTTTTCAGACAGGTTCTATGGCTACACCTTC.

The J gene is TRBJ1-6, the V gene TRBV6-5; D might be TRBD1 (6 bases). CDR3 length equals 14 residues. Germline V gives CDR1 MNHEY, CDR2 SVGAGI. The V gene lost 5 bases and the J gene lost 11 bases, with 16 bases spanning the gap. Here the CDR3 reads CASSKGRGETPLHF. Written as DNA, the CDR3 is TGTGCCAGCAGTAAGGGCAGGGGAGAGACACCCCTCCACTTT.

This chain links TRBV6-1 with TRBJ1-1; D gene unclear. The CDR3 runs to 15 residues. The V end lost 0 bases, the J end lost 3 bases, and 11 bases lay between the germline ends. Germline V gene sequence: CDR1 MNHNS, CDR2 SASEGT. Here the CDR3 DNA reads TGTGCCAGCAGTGAAGCGTGGGCAGGTTACACTGAAGCTTTCTTT. This gives the protein CASSEAWAGYTEAFF.

The chain uses TRBV5-1 and TRBJ2-5, with 7 bases lining up with TRBD1. Germline lookup yields CDR1 SGHRS and CDR2 YFSETQ. V trimming: 1 base; J trimming: 4 bases; junction bases outside the gene matches: 7. The length of the CDR3 is 15 residues. The CDR3: CASSLRDSPRETQYF. CDR3 bases: TGCGCCAGCAGCTTGAGGGACAGCCCTCGAGAGACCCAGTACTTC.

This chain connects TRBV27 to TRBJ2-1; TRBD1 matches at 12 bases. CDR3 length: 17 residues. J gave up 9 bases and V 6 bases, and 15 bases lay outside the gene matches. Germline-derived CDR1 and CDR2 are MNHEY and SMNVEV (reference sequence). CDR3 sequence: CASSLLSTGTGGSEQFF. CDR3 DNA: TGTGCCAGCAGCCTTTTGAGCACCGGGACAGGGGGCAGTGAGCAGTTCTTC.

J is TRBJ1-3 and V is TRBV2; D might be TRBD1 (5 bases). Germline CDR1 and CDR2: SNHLY and FYNNEI. V lost 10 bases and J 2 bases, leaving 12 bases between the germline ends. The CDR3 sequence is 13 residues long. In nucleotides, the CDR3 is TGTGCCACCCGAGGGGAGACTGGAAACACCATATATTTT. This gives the protein CATRGETGNTIYF.

The gene calls are TRBV21-1 and TRBJ2-7. TRBV21-1 has pseudogene status. There are 15 residues in the CDR3. As DNA, the CDR3 is TGTGCCAGCAGCAAAGGCCGAAAGGTTCCCTACGAGCAGTACGTC. It codes for CASSKGRKVPYEQYV.

The chain is built from TRBV29-1 and TRBJ2-5; D gene ambiguous. V was cut by 0 bases and J by 5 bases, with 4 bases left in between. There are 11 residues in the CDR3. CDR1 and CDR2 from the germline V gene are SQVTM and ANQGSEA. Here the CDR3 DNA reads TGCAGCGTTGAAGATCGGGAGACCCAGTACTTC. Protein sequence: CSVEDRETQYF.

Details on this clone: This sample includes further DNA sequences coding for the same CDR3. The chain carries TRBV5-1 and TRBJ1-1; D gene unclear. The CDR3 runs to 13 residues. Germline V gene lookup returns CDR1 SGHRS and CDR2 YFSETQ. Between the trimmed V and J ends, which lost 2 bases and 1 base, there was a span of 6 bases. DNA of the CDR3: TGCGCCAGCAGCTTAATGGGGAACACTGAAGCTTTCTTT. It specifies CASSLMGNTEAFF.

The chain couples TRBV6-5 to TRBJ2-7; 10 positions match TRBD2. V gave up 7 bases and J gave up 5 bases; unmatched junction bases: 8. The CDR3 length is 14 residues. The V gene's germline CDR1 is MNHEY and CDR2 SVGAGI. Here the CDR3 reads CASTQGLAGDEQYF. The CDR3 bases are TGTGCCAGCACCCAGGGGCTAGCGGGAGACGAGCAGTACTTC.